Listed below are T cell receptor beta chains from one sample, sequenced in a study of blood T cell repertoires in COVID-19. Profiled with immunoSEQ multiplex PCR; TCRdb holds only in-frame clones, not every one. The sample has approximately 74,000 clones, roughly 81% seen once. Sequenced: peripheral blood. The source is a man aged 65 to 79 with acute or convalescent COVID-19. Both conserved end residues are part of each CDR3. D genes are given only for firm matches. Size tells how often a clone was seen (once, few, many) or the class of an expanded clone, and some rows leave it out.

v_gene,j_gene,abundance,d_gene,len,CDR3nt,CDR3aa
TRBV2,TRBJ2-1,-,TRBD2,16,TGTGCCAGCAGTGAAGTCCTGGGTAGCGGGAGCGGTGAGCAGTTCTTC,CASSEVLGSGSGEQFF
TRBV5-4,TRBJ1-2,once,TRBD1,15,TGTGCCAGCAGCCCGGGGGGGGACAGGGCAGGTGGCTACACCTTC,CASSPGGDRAGGYTF
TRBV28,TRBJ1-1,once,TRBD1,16,TGTGCCAGCAGGCAGCTAGCCGGGACAGTGAACACTGAAGCTTTCTTT,CASRQLAGTVNTEAFF
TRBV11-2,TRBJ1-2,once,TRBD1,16,TGTGCCAGCAGCTTATACTCCCCGGGACAGGGGGCGTTTTGCACCTTC,CASSLYSPGQGAFCTF
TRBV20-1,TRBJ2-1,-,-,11,TGCAGTGCTGCCTCGGTCGATGAGCAGTTCTTC,CSAASVDEQFF
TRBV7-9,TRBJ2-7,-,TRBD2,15,TGTGCCAGCAGCTCCCTAGCGGGGGGGGTCTACGAGCAGTACTTC,CASSSLAGGVYEQYF
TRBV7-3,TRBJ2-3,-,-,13,TGTGCCAGCACTACCTCTTACACAGATACGCAGTATTTT,CASTTSYTDTQYF
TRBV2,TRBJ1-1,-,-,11,TGTGCCAGCAGCGGAGGGACTGAAGCTTTCTTT,CASSGGTEAFF
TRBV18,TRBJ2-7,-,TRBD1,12,TGTGCCAGCTCTCCAGACAGGGTCAAGCAGTACTTC,CASSPDRVKQYF
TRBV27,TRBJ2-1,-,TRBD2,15,TGTGCCAGCACCAACGCAGGGCGGGAGGCGGGTGAGCAGTTCTTC,CASTNAGREAGEQFF
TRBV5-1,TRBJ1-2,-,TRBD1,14,TGCGCCAGCAGCGCGACAGGGACTAGCTATGGCTACACCTTC,CASSATGTSYGYTF
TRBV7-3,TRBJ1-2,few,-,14,TGTGCCAGCAGCTTACGGAGAGGGATTGATGGCTACACCTTC,CASSLRRGIDGYTF
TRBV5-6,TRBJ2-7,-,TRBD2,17,TGTGCCAGCAGCTTGTTAGGGGGACTAGCGGGAGAGTACGAGCAGTACTTC,CASSLLGGLAGEYEQYF
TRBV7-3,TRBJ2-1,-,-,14,TGTGCCAGCAGCCTTACAGGTTCCTACAATGAGCAGTTCTTC,CASSLTGSYNEQFF
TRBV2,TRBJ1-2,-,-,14,TGTGCCAGCAGTGAACTCCTAAGTAGCTATGGCTACACCTTC,CASSELLSSYGYTF
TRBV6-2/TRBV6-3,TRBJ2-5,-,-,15,TGTGCCAGCAGTGCCTCATGGACAGAGATAGAGACCCAGTACTTC,CASSASWTEIETQYF
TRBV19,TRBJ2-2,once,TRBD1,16,TGTGCCAGTAGTAAAGGACAGGGGGCTAATGGCGGGGAGCTGTTTTTT,CASSKGQGANGGELFF
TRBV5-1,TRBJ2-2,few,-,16,TGCGCCAGCAGCTTGGGACTCCAAAGAGGCACCGGGGAGCTGTTTTTT,CASSLGLQRGTGELFF
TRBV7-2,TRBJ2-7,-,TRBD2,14,TGTGCCAGCAGTACCCCGACTAGCGGGTACGAGCAGTACTTC,CASSTPTSGYEQYF
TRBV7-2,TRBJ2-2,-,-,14,TGTGCCAGCAGCCGGGACTCGAACACCGGGGAGCTGTTTTTT,CASSRDSNTGELFF
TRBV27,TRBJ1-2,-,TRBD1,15,TGTGCCAGCAGTCTGGGGGAAGGGGGCCGAGGGGGCTACACCTTC,CASSLGEGGRGGYTF
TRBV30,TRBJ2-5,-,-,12,TGTGCCTGGAGCCCCGGAGTAGAGACCCAGTACTTC,CAWSPGVETQYF
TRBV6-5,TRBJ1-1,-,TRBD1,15,TGTGCCAGCAGCGACAGGGGACAATTGAACACTGAAGCTTTCTTT,CASSDRGQLNTEAFF
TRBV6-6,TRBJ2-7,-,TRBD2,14,TGTGCCAGCAGTTCCGGGACTAGGGGCTACGAGCAGTACTTC,CASSSGTRGYEQYF
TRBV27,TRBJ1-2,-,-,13,TGTGCCAGCGCCAGGGGTGGAGGCGGGGGCTACACCTTC,CASARGGGGGYTF
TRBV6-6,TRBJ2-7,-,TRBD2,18,TGTGCCAGCAGCCGAGGAGGGATGGGTCTAGCGGTACCCTACGAGCAGTACTTC,CASSRGGMGLAVPYEQYF
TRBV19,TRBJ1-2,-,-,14,TGTGCCAGTAGTCTCGGAGGGATTTCCTATGGCTACACCTTC,CASSLGGISYGYTF
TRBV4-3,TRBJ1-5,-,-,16,TGCGCCAGCAGCCAAGCCCCAGGGTGGGGAAATCAGCCCCAGCATTTT,CASSQAPGWGNQPQHF
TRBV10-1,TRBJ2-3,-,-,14,TGCGCCAGCAGTGAGGGGGGCGCATCAGATACGCAGTATTTT,CASSEGGASDTQYF
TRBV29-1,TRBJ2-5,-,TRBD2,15,TGCAGCGGATCCACCCCCGGACTAGTCAAAGAGACCCAGTACTTC,CSGSTPGLVKETQYF
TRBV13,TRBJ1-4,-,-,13,TGTGCCAGCAGCTTAAGAACCGGTATCAAACTGTTTTTT,CASSLRTGIKLFF
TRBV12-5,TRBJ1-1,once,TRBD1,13,TGTGCTAGTGGTGTCACAGGGGCCACTGAAGCTTTCTTT,CASGVTGATEAFF
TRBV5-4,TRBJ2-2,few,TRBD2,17,TGTGCCAGCAGCTTGGATCTTAGCGGGTTAAGTACCGGGGAGCTGTTTTTT,CASSLDLSGLSTGELFF
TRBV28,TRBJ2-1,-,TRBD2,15,TGTGCCAGCAGTTTTCCCGGGACTAGCGGGGTTGAGCAGTTCTTC,CASSFPGTSGVEQFF
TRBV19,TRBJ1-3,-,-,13,TGTGCCAGTAGTCCGGAGACTGGAAACACCATATATTTT,CASSPETGNTIYF
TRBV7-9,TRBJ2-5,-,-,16,TGTGCCAGCAGCTTTGGGGCCGGGGGATCCCAAGAGACCCAGTACTTC,CASSFGAGGSQETQYF
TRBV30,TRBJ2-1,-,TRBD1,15,TGTGCCTGGAGTGATGGACAGGGGGCATTGAATGAGCAGTTCTTC,CAWSDGQGALNEQFF
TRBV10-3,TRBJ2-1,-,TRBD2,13,TGTGCCATCATGGTAGCGGGAGATAATGAGCAGTTCTTC,CAIMVAGDNEQFF
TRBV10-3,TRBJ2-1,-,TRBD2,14,TGTGCCATCAGGCGGGAGGGGATGAACAATGAGCAGTTCTTC,CAIRREGMNNEQFF
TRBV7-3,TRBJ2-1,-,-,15,TGTGCCAGCAGCTTAACGGCAAGCTCCTACAATGAGCAGTTCTTC,CASSLTASSYNEQFF
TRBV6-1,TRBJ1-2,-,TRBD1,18,TGTGCCAGCAGTGAAGAGGGCAGGGGGCGTCAATCTAACTATGGCTACACCTTC,CASSEEGRGRQSNYGYTF
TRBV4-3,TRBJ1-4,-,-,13,TGCGCCAGCAGCCAAGATTTAAATGAAAAACTGTTTTTT,CASSQDLNEKLFF
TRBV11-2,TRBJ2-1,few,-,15,TGTGCCAGCAGCTTACAGAGGGGGGGTAACAATGAGCAGTTCTTC,CASSLQRGGNNEQFF
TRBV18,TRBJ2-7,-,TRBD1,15,TGTGCCAGCTCACCCCTAGGGACAGGGGAGGACGAGCAGTACTTC,CASSPLGTGEDEQYF